Below, 2 T cell receptor beta chains from the same sample are listed, as sequenced in a study of Graves' ophthalmopathy and Graves' hyperthyroidism. Using RNA transcripts, the TCR beta CDR3 regions were amplified. The first-round RT-PCR employed HTBI primers together with the Qiagen OneStep RT-PCR kit. A multiplex PCR was then performed as the second round. TCRdb reanalysed the multiplex PCR reads using MiXCR and keeps one entry per CDR3 protein. This sample carries 45,000 to 60,000 distinct CDR3 sequences, around 50% of them seen once, and the ten largest clones take approximately 4.8%. Sequenced input: peripheral blood. The origin of the receptors is an adult woman with Graves' ophthalmopathy.

This clonotype was detected a few times. The junction and the germline gene differ at one end; a read error may be behind it. The chain combines TRBV7-3 with TRBJ1-2; D may be TRBD1 (5 bases). Germline CDR1 SGHTA, CDR2 FQGTGA. This CDR3 is 12 amino acids long. CDR3 sequence reads: CASSQKVGGPVF. In DNA form, the CDR3 reads TGTGCCAGCAGCCAAAAGGTCGGGGGACCCGTCTTC.

This chain connects TRBV5-1 to TRBJ1-4; a weak D match, TRBD1 (5 bases). The CDR3 extends over 20 amino acids. Germline V lookup: CDR1 SGHRS, CDR2 YFSETQ. V lost 1 base and J 2 bases, leaving 24 bases between the germline ends. CDR3 region: CASSLKLRQRSRGTNEKLFF. The CDR3 DNA follows: TGCGCCAGCAGCTTGAAGTTGAGACAGCGAAGCCGAGGGACTAATGAAAAACTGTTTTTT. Complete variable domain (other parts from reference TRBV5-1 and TRBJ1-4): KAGVTQTPRYLIKTRGQQVTLSCSPISGHRSVSWYQQTPGQGLQFLFEYFSETQRNKGNFPGRFSGRQFSNSRSEMNVSTLELGDSALYLCASSLKLRQRSRGTNEKLFFGSGTQLSVL.